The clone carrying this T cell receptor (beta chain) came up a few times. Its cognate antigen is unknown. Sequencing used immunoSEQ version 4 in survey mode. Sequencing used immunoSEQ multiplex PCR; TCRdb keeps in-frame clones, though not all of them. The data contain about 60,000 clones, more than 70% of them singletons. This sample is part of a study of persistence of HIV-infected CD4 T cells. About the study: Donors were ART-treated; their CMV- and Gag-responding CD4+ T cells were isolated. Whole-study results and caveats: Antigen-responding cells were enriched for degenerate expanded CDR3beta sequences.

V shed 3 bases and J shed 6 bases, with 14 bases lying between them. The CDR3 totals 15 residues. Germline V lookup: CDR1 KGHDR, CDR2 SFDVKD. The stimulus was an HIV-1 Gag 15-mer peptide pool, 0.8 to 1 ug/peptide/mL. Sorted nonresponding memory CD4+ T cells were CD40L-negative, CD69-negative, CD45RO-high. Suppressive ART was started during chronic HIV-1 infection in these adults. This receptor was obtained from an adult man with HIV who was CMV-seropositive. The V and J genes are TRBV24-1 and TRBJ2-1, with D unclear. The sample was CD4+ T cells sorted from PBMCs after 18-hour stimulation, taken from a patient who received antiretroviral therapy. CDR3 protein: CATSDPLAPSNEQFF. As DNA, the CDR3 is TGTGCCACCAGTGATCCCCTGGCCCCTTCCAATGAGCAGTTCTTC.